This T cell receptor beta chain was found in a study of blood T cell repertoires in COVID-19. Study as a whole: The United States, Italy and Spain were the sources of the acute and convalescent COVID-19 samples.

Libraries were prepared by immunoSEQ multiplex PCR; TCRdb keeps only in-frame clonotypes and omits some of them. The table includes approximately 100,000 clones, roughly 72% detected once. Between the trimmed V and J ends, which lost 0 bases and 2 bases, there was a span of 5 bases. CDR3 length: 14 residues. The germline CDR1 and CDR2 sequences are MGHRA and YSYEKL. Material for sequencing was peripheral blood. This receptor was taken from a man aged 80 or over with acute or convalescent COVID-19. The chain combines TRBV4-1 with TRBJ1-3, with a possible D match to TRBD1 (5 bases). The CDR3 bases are TGCGCCAGCAGCCAAGAGACAGCTGGAAACACCATATATTTT. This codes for CASSQETAGNTIYF.